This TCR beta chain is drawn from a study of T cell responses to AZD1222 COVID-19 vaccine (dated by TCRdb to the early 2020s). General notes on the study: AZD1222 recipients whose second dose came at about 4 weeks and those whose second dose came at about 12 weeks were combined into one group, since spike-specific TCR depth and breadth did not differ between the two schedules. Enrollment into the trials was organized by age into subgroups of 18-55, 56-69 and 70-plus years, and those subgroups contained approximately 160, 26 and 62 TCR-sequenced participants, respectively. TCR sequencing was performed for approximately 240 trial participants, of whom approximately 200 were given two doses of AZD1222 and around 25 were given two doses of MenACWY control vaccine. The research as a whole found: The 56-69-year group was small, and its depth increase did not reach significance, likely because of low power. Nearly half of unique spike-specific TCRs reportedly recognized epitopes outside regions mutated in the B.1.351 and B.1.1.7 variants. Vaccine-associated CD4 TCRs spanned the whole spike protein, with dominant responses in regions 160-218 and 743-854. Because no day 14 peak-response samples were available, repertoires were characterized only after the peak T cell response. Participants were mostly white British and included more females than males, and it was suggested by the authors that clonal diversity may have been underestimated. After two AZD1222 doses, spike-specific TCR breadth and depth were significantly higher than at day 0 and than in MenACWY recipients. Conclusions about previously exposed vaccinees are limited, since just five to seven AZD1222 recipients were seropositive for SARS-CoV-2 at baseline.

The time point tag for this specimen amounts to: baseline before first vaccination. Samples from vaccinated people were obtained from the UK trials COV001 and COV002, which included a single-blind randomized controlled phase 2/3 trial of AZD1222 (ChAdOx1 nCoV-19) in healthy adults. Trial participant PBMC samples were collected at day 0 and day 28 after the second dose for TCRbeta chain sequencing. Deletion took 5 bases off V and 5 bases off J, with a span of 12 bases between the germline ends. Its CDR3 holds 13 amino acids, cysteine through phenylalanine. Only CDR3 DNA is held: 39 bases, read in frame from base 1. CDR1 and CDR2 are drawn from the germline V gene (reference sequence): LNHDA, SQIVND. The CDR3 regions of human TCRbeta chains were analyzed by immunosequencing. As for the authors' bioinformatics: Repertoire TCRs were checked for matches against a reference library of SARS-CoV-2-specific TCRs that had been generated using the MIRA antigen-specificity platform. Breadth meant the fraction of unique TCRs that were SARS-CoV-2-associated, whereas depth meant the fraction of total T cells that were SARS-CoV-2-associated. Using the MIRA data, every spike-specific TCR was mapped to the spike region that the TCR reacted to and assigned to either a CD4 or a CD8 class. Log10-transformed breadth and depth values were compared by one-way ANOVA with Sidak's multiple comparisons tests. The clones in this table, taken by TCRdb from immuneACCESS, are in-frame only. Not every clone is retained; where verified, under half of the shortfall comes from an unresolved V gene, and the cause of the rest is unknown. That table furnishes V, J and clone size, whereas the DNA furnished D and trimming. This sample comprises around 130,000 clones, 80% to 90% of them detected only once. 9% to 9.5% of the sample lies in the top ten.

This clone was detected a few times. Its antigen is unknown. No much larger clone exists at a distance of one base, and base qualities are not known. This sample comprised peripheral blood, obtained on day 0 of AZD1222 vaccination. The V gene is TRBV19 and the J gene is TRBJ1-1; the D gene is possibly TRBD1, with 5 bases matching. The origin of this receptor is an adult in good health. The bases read TGTGCCAGTAGTGAACAGGTGAGGACTGAAGCTTTCTTT. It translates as CASSEQVRTEAFF.